What follows are 24 T cell receptor beta chains derived from one specimen sequenced in a study of T cells in Graves' hyperthyroidism and ophthalmopathy. From RNA transcripts, TCR beta CDR3 regions were amplified. The HTBI set primed first-round TCR CDR3 RT-PCR. TCRdb used MiXCR to reprocess the multiplex PCR reads, holding one entry per CDR3 protein. The sample includes hundreds of thousands of distinct CDR3 sequences, under 45% of them seen just once. The sequencing input was blood. Receptors were obtained from a woman aged 40 to 55 with Graves' hyperthyroidism.

At least ten counts were recorded for this clonotype. The chain combines TRBV15 with TRBJ1-1, with TRBD1 as a possible D gene (6 bases). The germline V and J ends were trimmed by 5 bases and 1 base, with 17 bases remaining between them. This CDR3 contains 16 residues. Germline values: CDR1 LNHNV, CDR2 YYDKDF (reference sequence). This CDR3 is CATSDKNRVRNTEAFF. The CDR3 DNA sequence: TGTGCCACCAGCGATAAAAACAGGGTAAGGAACACTGAAGCTTTCTTT.

This rearrangement joins TRBV5-6 to TRBJ2-6; D ambiguous. This CDR3 is built from 15 residues. V lost 4 bases and J lost 4, with 12 bases in between. The germline V gene encodes CDR1 SGHDT and CDR2 YYEEEE. In nucleotides, the CDR3 is TGTGCCAGCAGCCGGAAAGCGCTAGGGGCCAACGTCCTGACTTTC. Translated: CASSRKALGANVLTF.

This clonotype appeared many times. The chain uses TRBV2 and TRBJ1-5; D is perhaps TRBD1 (5 bases). Germline CDR1 SNHLY, CDR2 FYNNEI. Trimming left V 4 bases short and J 1 base short, with 11 bases between. There are 15 residues in the CDR3. This CDR3 is CASSVWGVSNQPQHF. As DNA, the CDR3 is TGTGCCAGCAGTGTGTGGGGGGTGAGCAATCAGCCCCAGCATTTT.

The genes are TRBV7-9 and TRBJ2-5; 7 nucleotides match TRBD1. Looked up from germline, CDR1 is SEHNR and CDR2 is FQNEAQ (reference sequence). The CDR3 loop spans 15 amino acids. With 2 bases clipped from V and 4 bases from J, the junction kept 7 bases outside the gene matches. CDR3 in DNA: TGTGCCAGCAGCTTAACACAGGGGTTACTAGAGACCCAGTACTTC. Encoded protein: CASSLTQGLLETQYF.

In its sample, this clonotype was seen many times. This sequence joins TRBV10-2 and TRBJ1-1; D unresolved. CDR3 size: 13 residues. V shed 9 bases and J shed 7 bases, with 18 bases lying between them. Looked up from germline, CDR1 is WSHSY and CDR2 is SAAADI. CDR3 sequence (DNA): TGCGCCAGTTGTAACCCGGACGGTTTTGAAGCTTTCTTT. This codes for CASCNPDGFEAFF.

The V and J genes are TRBV10-3 and TRBJ1-3; 7 bases fit TRBD1. The CDR3 totals 16 residues. CDR1 is ENHRY, CDR2 SYGVKD, per germline. The trim removed 10 bases at V and 4 bases at J, leaving 16 bases unmatched. The CDR3 protein is CATRTGPTGNGNTIYF. The CDR3 bases are TGTGCCACCAGGACAGGTCCGACAGGGAACGGAAACACCATATATTTT.

Points on this clonotype: One junction end disagrees with the germline gene, perhaps due to a read error. This chain joins TRBV6-1 and TRBJ1-1; the D gene is possibly TRBD1 (6 bases). Germline assignment: CDR1 MNHNS and CDR2 SASEGT. The CDR3 totals 12 residues. The DNA for the CDR3 is TGTGCCAGCAGGGAAGGGGGAAATGAAGCTTTCTTT. Amino acid sequence: CASREGGNEAFF.

The chain combines TRBV12-3 or TRBV12-4 with TRBJ2-7, with 7 bases fitting TRBD1. CDR3 length: 16 residues. With 5 bases clipped from V and 2 bases from J, the junction kept 12 bases outside the gene matches. CDR3 amino acids: CASSPSTPTGPYEQYF. For the CDR3, the DNA is TGTGCCAGCAGTCCCTCAACCCCGACAGGGCCCTACGAGCAGTACTTC.

A word on this clonotype: The junction departs from the called germline gene at one end, perhaps through a read error. As DNA, the CDR3 is TGTGCCAGCAGTCCAGGAATCTCTGGCCTGAACACTGAAGCTTTCTTT. Translated, it gives CASSPGISGLNTEAFF. The gene calls are TRBV10-3 and TRBJ1-1, with D hard to call. This CDR3 is built from 16 residues. The germline V gene encodes CDR1 ENHRY and CDR2 SYGVKD.

The chain couples TRBV7-2 to TRBJ2-5; D call uncertain. The DNA end is more similar to TRBJ2-1, so the J call may be wrong. Per the germline V gene, CDR1 is SGHTA and CDR2 is FQGNSA. The CDR3 covers 12 residues. Written as DNA, the CDR3 is TGTGCCAGCAGCTTAGAGGCCGGGGAGCAGTTCTTC. It yields the protein CASSLEAGEQFF.

The rearrangement joins TRBV19 to TRBJ2-2; D is perhaps TRBD2 (6 bases). The CDR3 is 14 residues long. Germline-derived CDR1 and CDR2 are LNHDA and SQIVND (reference sequence). Trimming shortened V by 5 bases and J by 6 bases, and 13 bases separated the two germline ends. This CDR3 reads CASSSQTSAGELFF. CDR3 sequence (DNA): TGTGCCAGTAGTTCCCAGACTAGTGCCGGGGAGCTGTTTTTT.

This clonotype was observed at least ten times. The rearrangement links TRBV20-1 to TRBJ2-7; D is possibly TRBD2 (5 bases). V shed 6 bases and J shed 4 bases, with 19 bases lying between them. CDR3 length equals 14 residues. Per the germline V gene, CDR1 is DFQATT and CDR2 is SNEGSKA (reference sequence). The CDR3 DNA follows: TGCAGTGCCACAACCCCCCCCGGCGGGTACGAGCAGTACTTC. Protein: CSATTPPGGYEQYF.

The rearrangement uses TRBV20-1 and TRBJ1-5; weak D call: TRBD1 (6 bases). This CDR3 comprises 16 residues. Germline V gene sequence: CDR1 DFQATT, CDR2 SNEGSKA (reference sequence). The V and J ends lost 3 bases and 0 bases respectively, with 15 bases between them. The CDR3 loop is CSASQMDSHSNQPQHF. DNA for the CDR3: TGCAGTGCTAGTCAAATGGACAGCCATAGCAATCAGCCCCAGCATTTT.

This clonotype was counted many times. The CDR3 DNA is TGTGCCAGCAGCGAGGGACCGCAAGAGACCCAGTACTTC. Its translation: CASSEGPQETQYF. V usage is TRBV13 and J usage is TRBJ2-5; D tentatively fits TRBD1 or TRBD2 (5 bases each). This CDR3 comprises 13 residues. V lost 5 bases, J lost 2 bases, and 9 bases lay in between. Germline CDR1 PRHDT, CDR2 FYEKMQ (reference sequence).

V usage is TRBV10-1 and J usage is TRBJ2-2, with 8 positions matching TRBD1. There are 19 residues in the CDR3. Germline V gene sequence: CDR1 WNHNN, CDR2 SYGVQD (reference sequence). The trim removed 3 bases at V and 1 base at J, leaving 13 bases unmatched. The CDR3 DNA sequence: TGCGCCAGCAGTGAAAAGAGAGGAGACAGGGGCGAGAACACCGGGGAGCTGTTTTTT. Its translation: CASSEKRGDRGENTGELFF.

This clonotype was observed a handful of times. CDR3 bases: TGCGCCAGCAGTGAGGCCGGGACCAAGAACACCGGGGAGCTGTTTTTT. It is translated as CASSEAGTKNTGELFF. J is TRBJ2-2 and V is TRBV10-1; possibly TRBD1 or TRBD2 for D (5 bases each). CDR1 is WNHNN, CDR2 SYGVQD, per germline (reference sequence). This CDR3 has 16 amino acids. With 2 bases removed from V and 1 base from J, the gap between germline ends came to 11 bases.

This sequence joins TRBV12-3 or TRBV12-4 and TRBJ1-4, with D possibly TRBD1 on 5 matching bases. V shed 5 bases and J shed 5 bases, with 15 bases lying between them. This CDR3 is 15 amino acids long. The CDR3 DNA reads TGTGCCAGCAGTCTCCGGACATCCTACAATGAAAAACTGTTTTTT. The encoded protein is CASSLRTSYNEKLFF.

The V call is TRBV12-3 or TRBV12-4, the J call TRBJ2-7, with 7 bases that match TRBD1. The trim removed 6 bases at V and 0 bases at J, leaving 8 bases unmatched. This CDR3 spans 15 amino acids. The CDR3 coding sequence is TGTGCCAGCAGGATTGGGACAGTGAGCTCCTACGAGCAGTACTTC. The encoded protein is CASRIGTVSSYEQYF.

A note on this clonotype: One end of the junction is discordant with germline, which a read error may explain. The chain employs TRBV7-9 and TRBJ2-7, with TRBD2 matching 8 bases. This CDR3 comprises 16 residues. Germline V lookup: CDR1 SEHNR, CDR2 FQNEAQ (reference sequence). The CDR3 sequence is CDSRQPGTRSSYEQYF. The CDR3 nucleotides read TGTGACAGCAGACAACCCGGGACTAGGTCATCCTACGAGCAGTACTTC.

This clonotype was seen a handful of times. The chain joins TRBV4-3 to TRBJ2-7; 11 bases map to TRBD2. The V gene end was trimmed by 0 bases and the J gene end by 3 bases; junction bases not matched to a gene: 4. This CDR3 has 16 amino acids. Looked up from germline, CDR1 is LGHNA and CDR2 is YSLEER. CDR3 DNA sequence: TGCGCCAGCAGCCAAGACGGGACTAGCGGACTCTACGAGCAGTACTTC. It yields the protein CASSQDGTSGLYEQYF.

About this clonotype itself: This clone may be a read error of a much larger clone one base away. V gene TRBV29-1 combines with J gene TRBJ1-3, with D perhaps TRBD1 (5 bases). V lost 2 bases and J lost 7, with 9 bases in between. CDR3 length: 12 residues. Germline values: CDR1 SQVTM, CDR2 ANQGSEA. The CDR3 reads CSVEIRANTIYF. In DNA form, the CDR3 reads TGCAGCGTTGAAATCAGGGCGAACACCATATATTTT.

The sample holds many counts of this clonotype. This chain uses TRBV20-1 with TRBJ2-7; TRBD2 might be the D (7 bases). Germline V lookup: CDR1 DFQATT, CDR2 SNEGSKA (reference sequence). CDR3 size: 13 residues. The germline V and J ends were trimmed by 3 bases and 2 bases, with 11 bases remaining between them. This CDR3 reads CSARWEGAYEQYF. For the CDR3, the DNA is TGCAGTGCTAGGTGGGAGGGGGCCTACGAGCAGTACTTC.

This chain uses TRBV2 with TRBJ2-3; maybe TRBD2 (5 bases). The germline V gene has CDR1 SNHLY and CDR2 FYNNEI. The CDR3 contains 13 residues. Trimming removed 8 bases at V and 2 bases at J, with 11 bases between. The CDR3, as DNA: TGTGCCAGCGACTATTTCGACACAGATACGCAGTATTTT. Its translation is CASDYFDTDTQYF.

This clonotype has at least ten counts. V usage is TRBV2 and J usage is TRBJ2-7; D gene ambiguous. There are 10 residues in the CDR3. Trimming removed 7 bases at V and 3 bases at J, with 4 bases between. Germline V gene sequence: CDR1 SNHLY, CDR2 FYNNEI. CDR3 amino acids: CASMIYEQYF. The DNA for the CDR3 is TGTGCCAGCATGATCTACGAGCAGTACTTC.